This T cell receptor (beta chain) was found in a study of a mutant IDH1 vaccine in newly diagnosed glioma. Study details: Initiation of the vaccine course occurred 4-6 weeks after radiotherapy alone, or alongside temozolomide cycles.

Points on this clone: The target antigen is unknown.

Generated by immunoSEQ multiplex PCR, the TCRdb table keeps only in-frame clones and is missing some. The table records fewer than 70,000 clones, about 87% of them present only once. The time point denotes: week 5, during vaccination. Every single dose of the vaccine, 300 ug of mutant IDH1 20-mer peptide, came with topical imiquimod. The CDR3 is 12 amino acids. Germline loops: CDR1 SQVTM, CDR2 ANQGSEA. Trimming took 5 bases from V and 5 from J, leaving 11 bases between them. The sequences come from PBMCs, collected from a glioma patient whose treatment included an IDH1 peptide vaccine. This chain connects TRBV29-1 to TRBJ2-3; perhaps TRBD2 as D (6 bases). The receptor was derived from a woman between 35 and 50 years old with glioma. Written as DNA, the CDR3 is TGCAGCGTTCACGGGGGACGAGATACGCAGTATTTT. It specifies CSVHGGRDTQYF.